One sample yielded the 25 T cell receptor beta chains listed below, sequenced in a study of blood T cell repertoires in COVID-19. Some clones are missing from TCRdb's copy, which holds only in-frame ones; the method was immunoSEQ multiplex PCR. The sample yields a few hundred thousand clones, over 75% seen once. Sequencing input: PBMCs or T cells enriched from blood (not recorded which). These receptors came from a woman younger than 45 who had recovered from COVID-19.

V gene TRBV28 combines with J gene TRBJ2-3; 8 bases match TRBD1. The germline V gene has CDR1 MDHEN and CDR2 SYDVKM. The CDR3 has 17 amino acids. V gave up 2 bases and J gave up 2 bases; unmatched junction bases: 9. CDR3 protein: CASSLRRTGSITDTQYF. The CDR3, as DNA: TGTGCCAGCAGTTTACGCAGGACAGGGTCGATCACAGATACGCAGTATTTT.

This sequence joins TRBV18 and TRBJ1-2, with unresolved D. V was pared by 0 bases and J by 8 bases, with 13 bases between. This CDR3 is built from 14 residues. Germline V gives CDR1 KGHSH, CDR2 LQKENI. This chain's CDR3 is CASSPPVARKGYTF. In nucleotides, the CDR3 is TGTGCCAGCTCACCACCGGTCGCGAGAAAAGGCTACACCTTC.

The gene calls are TRBV10-3 and TRBJ1-3; 7 bases are shared with TRBD1. In germline, CDR1 is ENHRY, CDR2 SYGVKD. CDR3 length equals 15 residues. V lost 8 bases to trimming and J lost 5 bases; unmatched junction nucleotides: 12. CDR3 residues: CAIGTSTGSRNTIYF. The CDR3 DNA reads as TGTGCCATCGGGACCTCGACAGGGTCAAGAAACACCATATATTTT.

The chain links TRBV18 to TRBJ1-2, with 7 bases aligning to TRBD1. V was clipped by 6 bases and J by 4 bases; unmatched bases: 8. The germline V gene encodes CDR1 KGHSH and CDR2 LQKENI. The CDR3 is made up of 14 amino acids. CDR3 in DNA: TGTGCCAGCTCTCAGGACAGGAGCCTCTATGGCTACACCTTC. This gives the protein CASSQDRSLYGYTF.

The chain employs TRBV19 and TRBJ1-2; D is undetermined. The CDR3 extends over 11 amino acids. The germline V gene has CDR1 LNHDA and CDR2 SQIVND (reference sequence). With 5 bases removed from V and 1 base from J, the gap between germline ends came to 2 bases. The CDR3 DNA follows: TGTGCCAGTAGTCTTAACTATGGCTACACCTTC. Protein sequence: CASSLNYGYTF.

This clone has only a few counts. The V and J genes are TRBV30 and TRBJ2-7, with 8 bases identical to TRBD2. V was pared by 3 bases and J by 7 bases, with 11 bases of the junction left unmatched. Germline V gene data show CDR1 as GTSNPN and CDR2 as SVGIG (reference sequence). This CDR3 has 14 amino acids. The CDR3, as DNA: TGTGCCTGGAGGGCGGGGGGCCTCACGGGTGAGCAGTACTTC. Translation: CAWRAGGLTGEQYF.

This chain uses TRBV5-5 with TRBJ2-5; TRBD1 might be the D (6 bases). The length of the CDR3 is 16 residues. The V gene lost 4 bases and the J gene lost 5 bases, with 21 bases spanning the gap. Germline loops: CDR1 SGHKS, CDR2 YYEKEE (reference sequence). CDR3 DNA sequence: TGTGCCAGCAGCGTTGGGGCAGTCAGGGGCGGGGAGACCCAGTACTTC. Residues: CASSVGAVRGGETQYF.

This chain connects TRBV5-1 to TRBJ1-5; 7 bases align to TRBD1. V lost 2 bases and J lost 0; bases outside the gene matches: 5. Germline V gives CDR1 SGHRS, CDR2 YFSETQ. There are 16 residues in the CDR3. The DNA for the CDR3 is TGCGCCAGCAGCTTTGTAACAGGGGTTAGCAATCAGCCCCAGCATTTT. Encoded protein: CASSFVTGVSNQPQHF.

The rearrangement joins TRBV30 to TRBJ1-5; maybe TRBD1 (6 bases). The germline CDR1 and CDR2 sequences are GTSNPN and SVGIG (reference sequence). The CDR3 sequence is 15 residues long. V was pared by 2 bases and J by 4 bases, with 15 bases between. The CDR3 sequence: CAWSSGQSPNQPQHF. CDR3 sequence (DNA): TGTGCCTGGAGTTCGGGACAATCCCCTAATCAGCCCCAGCATTTT.

This clone appeared a few times. The J gene is TRBJ2-2, the V gene TRBV5-1; 8 bases align to TRBD1. The CDR3 extends over 15 amino acids. Germline values: CDR1 SGHRS, CDR2 YFSETQ. The V gene end was trimmed by 2 bases and the J gene end by 3 bases; junction bases not matched to a gene: 3. The CDR3 sequence: CASSFLTGDTGELFF. CDR3 in DNA: TGCGCCAGCAGCTTTCTGACAGGGGACACCGGGGAGCTGTTTTTT.

The rearrangement links TRBV21-1 to TRBJ1-5; no DNA check was done on the table's D call, TRBD1. TRBV21-1 is flagged as a pseudogene. CDR3 size: 15 residues. The CDR3 DNA follows: TGTGCCAGCAGCCCACACAGGGGTGGCAATCAGCCCCAGCATTTT. This gives the protein CASSPHRGGNQPQHF.

V usage is TRBV5-4 and J usage is TRBJ1-4, with TRBD1 identical over 9 bases. Unmatched junction bases numbered 5, after V lost 0 bases and J lost 5 bases. Germline assignment: CDR1 SGHNT and CDR2 YYREEE (reference sequence). The length of the CDR3 is 16 residues. Here the CDR3 reads CASSLEAGTGNEKLFF. CDR3 coding DNA: TGTGCCAGCAGCTTGGAAGCCGGGACAGGGAATGAAAAACTGTTTTTT.

The chain recombines TRBV5-5 with TRBJ1-1; tentatively, D is TRBD1 (5 bases). V dropped 0 bases and J dropped 5 bases, with 11 bases sitting between them. The CDR3 length is 14 residues. CDR1 and CDR2 (germline): SGHKS, YYEKEE (reference sequence). This CDR3 is CASSLAQGRTEAFF. CDR3 in DNA: TGTGCCAGCAGCTTGGCCCAGGGCCGGACTGAAGCTTTCTTT.

The chain uses TRBV9 and TRBJ2-2, with 8 nucleotides matching TRBD2. The CDR3 spans 15 residues. The V gene end was trimmed by 3 bases and the J gene end by 6 bases; junction bases not matched to a gene: 7. Germline lookup yields CDR1 SGDLS and CDR2 YYNGEE. DNA of the CDR3: TGTGCCAGCAGCGCCGTAGCGGGGTTGGCCGGGGAGCTGTTTTTT. Residues: CASSAVAGLAGELFF.

CDR3 in DNA: TGTGCCTGGAGAAGGGGGCGGAAGGGTAATGAGCAGTTCTTC. Its translation is CAWRRGRKGNEQFF. This chain connects TRBV30 to TRBJ2-1; TRBD1 agrees at 7 bases. The CDR3 runs to 14 residues. With 3 bases clipped from V and 7 bases from J, the junction kept 9 bases outside the gene matches. Germline lookup yields CDR1 GTSNPN and CDR2 SVGIG (reference sequence).

CDR3 DNA: TGTGCCAGCAAAGCTAGCGTGAGCACAGATACGCAGTATTTT. Protein product: CASKASVSTDTQYF. The V call is TRBV6-5, the J call TRBJ2-3; D may be TRBD2 (6 bases). V gave up 7 bases and J gave up 0 bases, with 11 bases separating them. CDR3 length: 14 residues. Germline lookup yields CDR1 MNHEY and CDR2 SVGAGI.

This rearrangement joins TRBV27 to TRBJ1-2, with TRBD1 matching over 8 bases. The CDR3 has 12 residues. Germline V gene sequence: CDR1 MNHEY, CDR2 SMNVEV (reference sequence). J lost 5 bases, V lost 8 bases, and 4 bases had no gene match. The CDR3 bases are TGTGCCAGCGGACAGGGAATATATGGCTACACCTTC. Amino acids: CASGQGIYGYTF.

The chain recombines TRBV2 with TRBJ1-6; D unclear. The V and J ends lost 9 bases and 0 bases respectively, with 9 bases between them. The CDR3 covers 14 residues. Looked up from germline, CDR1 is SNHLY and CDR2 is FYNNEI. The CDR3 DNA sequence: TGTGCCAGAGGAGGGCTCTCCTATAATTCACCCCTCCACTTT. This gives the protein CARGGLSYNSPLHF.

V and J are TRBV3-1 (or the pseudogene TRBV3-2) and TRBJ2-1, with a tentative D call TRBD2 (5 bases). The V gene's germline CDR1 is LGHDT and CDR2 YNNKEL (reference sequence). The CDR3 spans 15 residues. V was cut by 2 bases and J by 5 bases, with 13 bases left in between. CDR3 DNA sequence: TGTGCCAGCAGCCAAAACCCGGGAAGTCACAATGAGCAGTTCTTC. It is translated as CASSQNPGSHNEQFF.

The V gene is TRBV23-1, the J gene TRBJ2-1; possible D gene TRBD1, 7 bases. TRBV23-1 is placed among ORFs of uncertain function. CDR3 length equals 15 residues. The V gene lost 4 bases and the J gene lost 2 bases, with 12 bases spanning the gap. The DNA for the CDR3 is TGCGCCAGCAGTCCGCGGGACAGTGCCTACAATGAGCAGTTCTTC. It codes for CASSPRDSAYNEQFF.

CDR3 sequence (DNA): TGCGCCAGCAGCTTTGGGCAGGGGCAGTACGAGCAGTACTTC. Protein sequence: CASSFGQGQYEQYF. This chain links TRBV5-1 with TRBJ2-7; maybe TRBD1 (6 bases). In germline, CDR1 is SGHRS, CDR2 YFSETQ. V was trimmed by 2 bases and J by 4 bases, leaving 13 bases between them. This CDR3 region has 14 residues.

The chain joins TRBV28 to TRBJ2-4; 7 nucleotides agree with TRBD2. Losses at the gene ends were 6 bases for V and 8 bases for J; bases not matched to a gene: 7. Germline CDR1 reads MDHEN; CDR2 reads SYDVKM. The CDR3 spans 13 residues. The CDR3 DNA reads TGTGCCAGCAGAGTACCCGGGGGGTACATTCAGTACTTC. It codes for CASRVPGGYIQYF.

This rearrangement joins TRBV27 to TRBJ2-7; 8 bases line up with TRBD1. Unmatched junction bases numbered 6, after V lost 5 bases and J lost 0 bases. Germline loops: CDR1 MNHEY, CDR2 SMNVEV (reference sequence). CDR3 length: 15 amino acids. The CDR3 DNA reads as TGTGCCAGCAGTCCTCGGGACAGGCTCTCCTACGAGCAGTACTTC. Encoded protein: CASSPRDRLSYEQYF.

V and J are TRBV19 and TRBJ1-2; a weak D match, TRBD1 (6 bases). V lost 0 bases to trimming and J lost 2 bases, with 10 bases between them. Germline CDR1 is LNHDA and CDR2 is SQIVND (reference sequence). The CDR3 loop spans 15 amino acids. The DNA for the CDR3 is TGTGCCAGTAGTATAGATCAAGGGGGAAACTATGGCTACACCTTC. Protein sequence: CASSIDQGGNYGYTF.

V is TRBV15 and J is TRBJ1-4; no definite D call. The CDR3 loop spans 14 amino acids. The V gene lost 1 base and the J gene lost 5 bases, with 8 bases spanning the gap. Germline V gene data show CDR1 as LNHNV and CDR2 as YYDKDF (reference sequence). CDR3 nucleotide sequence: TGTGCCACCAGCAGAGGGTCAGAAAATGAAAAACTGTTTTTT. It encodes CATSRGSENEKLFF.